This TCR beta chain was retrieved from a study of T cell changes during pregnancy in multiple sclerosis. This clone has a single count. The length of the CDR3 is 15 residues. Trimming stripped 2 bases from V and 4 bases from J, with 13 bases between. From germline, CDR1 is ENHRY and CDR2 SYGVKD. Libraries were prepared by immunoSEQ multiplex PCR; TCRdb keeps only in-frame clonotypes and omits some of them. The sample lists some 49,000 clones, roughly nine tenths seen once, with around 0.4% in the top ten. This receptor was obtained from a female donor in good health, enrolled as a control in a pregnancy study. The chain carries TRBV10-3 and TRBJ2-3; TRBD2 might be the D (7 bases). Sample: CD4+ T cells from peripheral blood mononuclear cells, taken in the second trimester of pregnancy. This chain's CDR3 is CAISETGRVADTQYF. In nucleotides, the CDR3 is TGTGCCATCAGTGAGACAGGGAGGGTGGCAGATACGCAGTATTTT.